The 14 T cell receptor beta chains reported below all come from one sample, sequenced in a study of blood T cell repertoires in COVID-19. Profiling relied on immunoSEQ multiplex PCR, and the TCRdb table lists in-frame clones only, not all of them. The profile shows roughly 380,000 clones, approximately 89% of them singletons. Sequencing input: peripheral blood. Source of these receptors: a woman in her sixties or seventies with COVID-19, enrolled during active disease.

The rearrangement joins TRBV30 to TRBJ1-2; weak D call: TRBD1 (6 bases). V shed 5 bases and J shed 0 bases, with 16 bases lying between them. Germline CDR1 and CDR2: GTSNPN and SVGIG (reference sequence). The CDR3 runs to 15 residues. CDR3 nucleotides: TGTGCCTGGGCTACAACAGGGAGAGCTAACTATGGCTACACCTTC. This translates into CAWATTGRANYGYTF.

This chain joins TRBV6-2 or TRBV6-3 and TRBJ1-1, with D unresolved. V lost 2 bases to trimming and J lost 7 bases, with 17 bases between them. Germline lookup yields CDR1 MNHEY and CDR2 SVGEGT. The CDR3 consists of 15 residues. The CDR3 nucleotides read TGTGCCAGCAGTTACCCGCCGCCGTATAGTAGTGAAGCTTTCTTT. Translating it yields CASSYPPPYSSEAFF.

The chain combines TRBV19 with TRBJ1-1; D gene uncertain. The CDR3 is made up of 14 amino acids. Germline assignment: CDR1 LNHDA and CDR2 SQIVND (reference sequence). V gave up 9 bases and J gave up 3 bases, with 17 bases separating them. The CDR3 reads CASSERLADTEAFF. For the CDR3, the DNA is TGTGCCAGCAGCGAGAGATTAGCGGACACTGAAGCTTTCTTT.

The V and J genes are TRBV5-1 and TRBJ2-7; 8 nucleotides agree with TRBD1. The germline CDR1 and CDR2 sequences are SGHRS and YFSETQ. CDR3 length equals 13 residues. V was pared by 4 bases and J by 2 bases, with 2 bases of the junction left unmatched. For the CDR3, the DNA is TGCGCCAGCAGCGAGACAGGGGCCTACGAGCAGTACTTC. It is translated as CASSETGAYEQYF.

The chain uses TRBV25-1 and TRBJ1-3, with D tentatively TRBD1 (5 bases). This CDR3 is built from 15 residues. V lost 6 bases, J lost 3 bases, and 15 bases lay in between. Germline assignment: CDR1 MGHDK and CDR2 SYGVNS. CDR3 residues: CASRGWGGNGNTIYF. In nucleotides, the CDR3 is TGTGCCAGCAGGGGATGGGGGGGAAATGGAAACACCATATATTTT.

This chain connects TRBV5-4 to TRBJ1-2; tentatively, D is TRBD1 (6 bases). The germline CDR1 and CDR2 sequences are SGHNT and YYREEE (reference sequence). The CDR3 sequence is 15 residues long. V was shortened by 2 bases and J by 6 bases, with 17 bases between the two germline ends. Written as DNA, the CDR3 is TGTGCCAGCAGCTTCAGAATTAACACAGGGAATGGCTACACCTTC. Translated: CASSFRINTGNGYTF.

This clone has just one count. The chain employs TRBV5-4 and TRBJ2-3; 8 positions match TRBD1. The CDR3 has 14 residues. From germline, CDR1 is SGHNT and CDR2 YYREEE (reference sequence). V lost 4 bases, J lost 3 bases, and 4 bases stayed unmatched. DNA for the CDR3: TGTGCCAGCAGCCGAGGACAGGGAACAGATACGCAGTATTTT. Translating it yields CASSRGQGTDTQYF.

The V call is TRBV21-1, the J call TRBJ1-2; no DNA check was done on the table's D call, TRBD1. TRBV21-1 constitutes a pseudogene. CDR3 length: 18 residues. DNA for the CDR3: TGTGCCAGCAGCGCTCGGCCCCCCAGGGACAGGCCACAAGGTGGCTACACCTTC. Its translation is CASSARPPRDRPQGGYTF.

This chain joins TRBV2 and TRBJ1-5, with D unclear. The germline V gene encodes CDR1 SNHLY and CDR2 FYNNEI. The V end was cut by 6 bases, the J end by 6 bases, with 9 bases between. The CDR3 sequence is 12 residues long. As DNA, the CDR3 is TGTGCCAGCAGCCCGCCCGGTCAGCCCCAGCATTTT. Translation: CASSPPGQPQHF.

This sequence joins TRBV20-1 and TRBJ1-1; 7 bases agree with TRBD1. The germline gives CDR1 DFQATT, CDR2 SNEGSKA (reference sequence). Losses at the gene ends were 3 bases for V and 7 bases for J; bases not matched to a gene: 8. The CDR3 contains 13 residues. CDR3 loop: CSASWGRGVEAFF. As DNA, the CDR3 is TGCAGTGCTAGTTGGGGCAGGGGGGTTGAAGCTTTCTTT.

V is TRBV6-5 and J is TRBJ1-1; D possibly corresponds to TRBD1 (5 bases). Germline V gene data show CDR1 as MNHEY and CDR2 as SVGAGI. The CDR3 contains 15 residues. Deletions cut 7 bases from V and 4 bases from J, with 19 bases between. The CDR3 region has the DNA TGTGCCAGCACCTCGGGGGGAAGGAGAGGCACTGAAGCTTTCTTT. It codes for CASTSGGRRGTEAFF.

The V call is TRBV7-3, the J call TRBJ1-2, with unresolved D. Germline values: CDR1 SGHTA, CDR2 FQGTGA. This CDR3 contains 13 residues. V was cut by 4 bases and J by 4 bases, with 10 bases left in between. In nucleotides, the CDR3 is TGTGCCAGCAGCTCCTACCTCGGCTATGGCTACACCTTC. The encoded protein is CASSSYLGYGYTF.

V gene TRBV24-1 combines with J gene TRBJ1-5, with a weak D call TRBD1 (5 bases). This CDR3 contains 14 residues. CDR1 KGHDR and CDR2 SFDVKD come from the germline V gene. V lost 10 bases and J lost 0, with 12 bases in between. This CDR3 reads CATAGGNSNQPQHF. Written as DNA, the CDR3 is TGTGCCACGGCCGGGGGGAATAGCAATCAGCCCCAGCATTTT.

This chain connects TRBV7-7 to TRBJ2-3; 10 bases are a match to TRBD1. V dropped 5 bases and J dropped 4; count of bases not matched to a gene: 3. The germline V gene encodes CDR1 SSHAT and CDR2 FNYEAQ (reference sequence). There are 14 residues in the CDR3. The CDR3 spells CASSLGQGADTQYF. The CDR3 nucleotides are TGTGCCAGCAGCCTCGGACAGGGGGCAGATACGCAGTATTTT.